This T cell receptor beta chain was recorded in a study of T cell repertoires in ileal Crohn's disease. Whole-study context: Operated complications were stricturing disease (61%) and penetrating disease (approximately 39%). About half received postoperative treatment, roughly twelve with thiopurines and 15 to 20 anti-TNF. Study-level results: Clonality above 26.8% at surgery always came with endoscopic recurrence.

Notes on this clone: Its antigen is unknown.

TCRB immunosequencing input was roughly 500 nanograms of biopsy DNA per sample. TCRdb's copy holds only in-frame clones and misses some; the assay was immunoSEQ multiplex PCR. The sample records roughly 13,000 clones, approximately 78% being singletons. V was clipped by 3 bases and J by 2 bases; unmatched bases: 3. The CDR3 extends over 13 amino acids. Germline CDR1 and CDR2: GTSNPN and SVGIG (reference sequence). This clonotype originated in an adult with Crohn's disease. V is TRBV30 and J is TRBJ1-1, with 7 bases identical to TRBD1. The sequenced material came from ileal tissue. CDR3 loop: CAWSQGGNTEAFF. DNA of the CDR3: TGTGCCTGGAGCCAAGGGGGCAACACTGAAGCTTTCTTT.